Sequencing of this TCR beta chain was carried out in a study of memory CD4+ T cells and cytomegalovirus serostatus. Clones were read by immunoSEQ multiplex PCR, and TCRdb kept only the in-frame ones, dropping some. Of 70,000 to 95,000 clones in the sample, approximately 80% are singletons; the top ten hold roughly 0.8%. The sort gate was single viable CD3+CD4+CD8-CD45RO+ cells for memory CD4+ T cells. CMV serostatus came from serum IgG against pp150, pp28, p38, p52. Trimming took off 1 base at V and 5 bases at J, with 14 bases between the two ends. Germline CDR1 is MGHDK and CDR2 is SYGVNS. The CDR3 extends over 15 amino acids.

The V and J genes are TRBV25-1 and TRBJ1-2; TRBD1 might be the D (6 bases). The specimen was memory CD4+ T cells from blood. This TCR was recovered from an adult in good health and CMV-seronegative. As DNA, the CDR3 is TGTGCCAGCAGTGAATCTCGAAGGGGGATTTATGGCTACACCTTC. Its protein is CASSESRRGIYGYTF.